The clone carrying this TCR beta chain showed up just a few times. Its antigen is undetermined. This specimen comes from a study of vaccination and CD4 T cells after COVID-19. The treatment was: roughly 11-day PBMC culture with coronavirus spike peptide pools or control peptides (ViraFEST assay). With the Oncomine TCR Beta short-read assay, DNA from cultured CD4+ T cells was sequenced. Genomic DNA was taken out of cultured CD4+ T cells by extraction. TCRdb processed the PCR reads anew with MiXCR; each CDR3 protein has one entry. The sample shows over 11,000 distinct CDR3 sequences, 21% of them seen only once. The germline CDR1 and CDR2 sequences are SGHNT and YENEEA. The CDR3 totals 15 residues. The ends lost 6 bases at V and 1 base at J; junction bases unmatched: 8.

Sequenced material: cultured CD4+ T cells from blood. The chain combines TRBV11-3 with TRBJ1-1; TRBD1 matches 7 bases. The clonotype comes from a human donor with COVID-19. The CDR3 spells CASSEGDRENTEAFF. The CDR3, as DNA: TGTGCCAGCAGTGAAGGAGACAGGGAGAACACTGAAGCTTTCTTT.